These 14 T cell receptor beta chains came from one sample sequenced in a study of blood T cell repertoires in COVID-19. Measured with immunoSEQ multiplex PCR; TCRdb has only the in-frame clones, and not every one. Of 70,000 to 100,000 clones listed, more than 80% are singletons. The sequenced sample consisted of peripheral blood. All receptors derive from a woman older than 75 with acute or convalescent COVID-19.

This clone has only a few counts. CDR3 DNA sequence: TGTGCCAGCTCTACAGGGAACACTGAAGCTTTCTTT. As protein: CASSTGNTEAFF. This chain uses TRBV28 with TRBJ1-1; a possible D gene is TRBD1 (5 bases). The CDR3 contains 12 residues. V lost 8 bases and J 1 base, leaving 8 bases between the germline ends. CDR1 and CDR2 (germline): MDHEN, SYDVKM. Full variable domain (outside the CDR3, taken from reference TRBV28 and TRBJ1-1): DVKVTQSSRYLVKRTGEKVFLECVQDMDHENMFWYRQDPGLGLRLIYFSYDVKMKEKGDIPEGYSVSREKKERFSLILESASTNQTSMYLCASSTGNTEAFFGQGTRLTVV.

The rearrangement joins TRBV5-6 to TRBJ2-5, with a tentative D call TRBD1 (5 bases). The CDR3 sequence is 15 residues long. The germline V gene encodes CDR1 SGHDT and CDR2 YYEEEE. Trimming took 1 base from V and 4 from J, leaving 14 bases between them. The CDR3 is CASSLQGFGLETQYF. The DNA of the CDR3 is TGTGCCAGCAGCTTGCAGGGTTTTGGTTTAGAGACCCAGTACTTC.

This rearrangement joins TRBV15 to TRBJ2-2; D is perhaps TRBD2 (7 bases). This CDR3 is 14 amino acids long. V lost 5 bases and J 4 bases, leaving 11 bases between the germline ends. Germline V gene data show CDR1 as LNHNV and CDR2 as YYDKDF (reference sequence). In DNA form, the CDR3 reads TGTGCCACCAGCGTCGGGGGGCCCACCGGGGAGCTGTTTTTT. Translated: CATSVGGPTGELFF.

The genes are TRBV9 and TRBJ1-3; D gene unclear. Trimming cost V 4 bases and J 4 bases, with 18 bases left between them. The germline V gene encodes CDR1 SGDLS and CDR2 YYNGEE. CDR3 size: 16 residues. The DNA of the CDR3 is TGTGCCAGCAGCATCGAGGGCGCAGGCCTGGGAAACACCATATATTTT. This sequence encodes CASSIEGAGLGNTIYF.

CDR3 nucleotides: TGTGCCAGCAGTCCCCCAGGGGGCCCAGACGAGCAGTACTTC. It translates to CASSPPGGPDEQYF. This chain connects TRBV25-1 to TRBJ2-7; 8 bases fit TRBD1. V was clipped by 5 bases and J by 5 bases; unmatched bases: 8. Germline V gene data show CDR1 as MGHDK and CDR2 as SYGVNS. The CDR3 has 14 residues.

This clone was found a few times. This chain uses TRBV14 with TRBJ1-1; TRBD1 is a possible D gene (5 bases). This CDR3 comprises 14 residues. Trimming took 0 bases from V and 10 from J, leaving 15 bases between them. In germline, CDR1 is SGHDN, CDR2 FVKESK. Here the CDR3 DNA reads TGTGCCAGCAGCCAAGATTTGCGGGACGTCGGAGCTTTCTTT. Translated: CASSQDLRDVGAFF.

V gene TRBV18 combines with J gene TRBJ1-5; D is undetermined. The V end lost 1 base, the J end lost 2 bases, and 6 bases lay between the germline ends. This CDR3 is built from 14 residues. Looked up from germline, CDR1 is KGHSH and CDR2 is LQKENI. In DNA, the CDR3 is TGTGCCAGCTCACCACGGGAGGGCAATCAGCCCCAGCATTTT. It codes for CASSPREGNQPQHF.

The chain links TRBV7-9 to TRBJ2-1, with a tentative D call TRBD2 (5 bases). Germline V gene sequence: CDR1 SEHNR, CDR2 FQNEAQ (reference sequence). There are 13 residues in the CDR3. With 2 bases removed from V and 5 bases from J, the gap between germline ends came to 7 bases. The CDR3 here is CASSLQRNNEQFF. CDR3 bases: TGTGCCAGCAGCTTACAGCGGAACAATGAGCAGTTCTTC.

This clone was counted between two and nine times. V gene TRBV3-1 (or the pseudogene TRBV3-2) combines with J gene TRBJ2-3; 9 bases fit TRBD2. This CDR3 region has 16 residues. Germline loops: CDR1 LGHDT, CDR2 YNNKEL (reference sequence). V gave up 2 bases and J gave up 1 base; unmatched junction bases: 4. Here the CDR3 reads CASSQRSGGRTDTQYF. In nucleotides, the CDR3 is TGTGCCAGCAGCCAACGAAGCGGGGGGCGCACAGATACGCAGTATTTT.

V usage is TRBV9 and J usage is TRBJ2-3; TRBD2 might be the D (5 bases). Germline V lookup: CDR1 SGDLS, CDR2 YYNGEE. Trimming cost V 0 bases and J 5 bases, with 13 bases left between them. This CDR3 has 15 residues. In DNA form, the CDR3 reads TGTGCCAGCAGCGTAGCTCTAGGCCGGGAAGATACGCAGTATTTT. Translation gives CASSVALGREDTQYF.

The chain recombines TRBV6-5 with TRBJ2-7, with D unresolved. The V end lost 2 bases, the J end lost 0 bases, and 11 bases lay between the germline ends. Germline CDR1 MNHEY, CDR2 SVGAGI. The CDR3 has 15 residues. This CDR3 reads CASSYRPGSSYEQYF. The DNA of the CDR3 is TGTGCCAGCAGTTACCGGCCAGGCAGCTCCTACGAGCAGTACTTC.

V is TRBV18 and J is TRBJ1-1, with D possibly matching TRBD1 (6 bases). CDR3 length: 15 residues. Germline V gene lookup returns CDR1 KGHSH and CDR2 LQKENI. Trimming left V 5 bases short and J 0 bases short, with 13 bases between. The DNA of the CDR3 is TGTGCCAGCTCAGCCGGGACACCAATGAACACTGAAGCTTTCTTT. This codes for CASSAGTPMNTEAFF.

This chain links TRBV9 with TRBJ1-2, with 12 bases identical to TRBD1. After removal of 3 bases from V and 8 bases from J, the junction contained 2 bases not matched to a gene. Germline V gene data show CDR1 as SGDLS and CDR2 as YYNGEE. This CDR3 has 13 amino acids. The CDR3 loop is CASSAGTGGGYTF. Here the CDR3 DNA reads TGTGCCAGCAGCGCCGGGACAGGGGGCGGCTACACCTTC.

The CDR3, as DNA: TGCGCCAGCAGCTTGGCGACAGGGAAAGAGACCCAGTACTTC. It codes for CASSLATGKETQYF. V and J are TRBV5-1 and TRBJ2-5, with 7 bases that match TRBD1. The J segment lost 3 bases and the V segment lost 0 bases, leaving 2 bases of the junction unmatched. In germline, CDR1 is SGHRS, CDR2 YFSETQ. There are 14 residues in the CDR3.